This T cell receptor (beta chain) stems from a study of cytomegalovirus exposure and HLA in healthy donors. There are 16 residues in the CDR3. Germline V gives CDR1 SGHNT, CDR2 YYREEE (reference sequence). The trim removed 3 bases at V and 4 bases at J, leaving 11 bases unmatched. In the PCR, 60 Vbeta and 13 Jbeta primers were used. TCRdb's table, derived via immunoSEQ multiplex PCR, lists solely in-frame clones and lacks some. The table lists roughly 120,000 clones. This chain uses TRBV5-4 with TRBJ2-3; 7 positions match TRBD2. The sequence was obtained from a man aged 18 to 29 in good health and CMV-seronegative. Material: PBMCs. CDR3 sequence (DNA): TGTGCCAGCAGCTCCAGGGTTGCGGGAGTGGCAGATACGCAGTATTTT. It yields the protein CASSSRVAGVADTQYF.